Presented here are 15 T cell receptor beta chains from one specimen sequenced in a study of glioma-infiltrating T cells. Using RNA template, CDR3s of TCR alpha and beta were amplified with iRepertoire arm-PCR. TCRdb independently ran MiXCR on the multiplex PCR reads; one entry per CDR3 protein. The table records fewer than 200,000 distinct CDR3 sequences, roughly a third of them present only once. Sample: glioma tissue, nonneoplastic brain tissue, or PBMCs (not recorded which). The receptors stem from a human donor with low-grade glioma or glioblastoma, undergoing nonglioma brain surgery, or in good health (not recorded which).

Many counts were recorded for this clonotype. The J gene is TRBJ2-1, the V gene TRBV20-1, with 14 bases aligning to TRBD2. J was trimmed by 5 bases and V by 6 bases; bases with no gene match: 3. Germline assignment: CDR1 DFQATT and CDR2 SNEGSKA (reference sequence). CDR3 length: 14 amino acids. CDR3 sequence reads: CSAWGLAGDNEQFF. CDR3 DNA sequence: TGCAGTGCCTGGGGACTAGCGGGGGACAATGAGCAGTTCTTC.

The chain combines TRBV6-5 with TRBJ2-1; no definite D call. This CDR3 has 15 amino acids. The V end lost 6 bases, the J end lost 4 bases, and 16 bases lay between the germline ends. Germline V lookup: CDR1 MNHEY, CDR2 SVGAGI. CDR3 sequence reads: CASSQDRVRYNEQFF. CDR3 coding DNA: TGTGCCAGCAGCCAAGACCGGGTACGGTACAATGAGCAGTTCTTC.

This clonotype was observed at least ten times. V and J are TRBV4-1 and TRBJ2-7; D is uncertain. Trimming took 0 bases from V and 3 from J, leaving 6 bases between them. Germline V gene lookup returns CDR1 MGHRA and CDR2 YSYEKL. The CDR3 loop spans 13 amino acids. CDR3 sequence: CASSQDVDYEQYF. CDR3 in DNA: TGCGCCAGCAGCCAAGATGTGGACTACGAGCAGTACTTC.

This clonotype was seen repeatedly, ten times or more. The chain employs TRBV28 and TRBJ2-1; D may be TRBD1 (6 bases). The CDR3 loop spans 15 amino acids. V lost 2 bases, J lost 1 base, and 9 bases lay in between. In germline, CDR1 is MDHEN, CDR2 SYDVKM. This CDR3 reads CASSLVDRSYNEQFF. The CDR3 DNA follows: TGTGCCAGCAGTTTAGTGGACAGATCCTACAATGAGCAGTTCTTC.

Note on this clonotype: Germline and junction disagree at one end, which may indicate a read error. This sequence joins TRBV7-9 and TRBJ2-7; D is possibly TRBD2 (6 bases). The length of the CDR3 is 13 residues. Germline V gene data show CDR1 as SEHNR and CDR2 as FQNEAQ (reference sequence). CDR3 in DNA: TGCGCCAGCAGCTTGGTACCGGGAGTCGAGCAGTACTTC. It translates to CASSLVPGVEQYF.

The table lists this clonotype with many counts. V is TRBV11-2 and J is TRBJ1-5; D is ambiguous. CDR3 size: 16 residues. Germline CDR1 reads SGHAT; CDR2 reads FQNNGV. The V end was cut by 2 bases, the J end by 0 bases, with 11 bases between. The chain's CDR3 is CASSLTPYDSNQPQHF. The CDR3 DNA reads as TGTGCCAGCAGCTTAACACCGTATGATAGCAATCAGCCCCAGCATTTT.

At least ten counts were recorded for this clonotype. The chain is built from TRBV24-1 and TRBJ2-7, with 7 bases lining up with TRBD1. Germline V gene sequence: CDR1 KGHDR, CDR2 SFDVKD. The CDR3 is 13 amino acids. Trimming removed 4 bases from V and 6 bases from J; junction bases left unmatched: 5. The CDR3 DNA follows: TGTGCCACCAGTGAAAGGGGACAGCTCGAGCAGTACTTC. Amino acid sequence: CATSERGQLEQYF.

The V and J genes are TRBV5-1 and TRBJ1-2; D is perhaps TRBD1 (5 bases). Between the trimmed V and J ends, which lost 4 bases and 4 bases, there was a span of 8 bases. CDR3 length equals 12 residues. Germline V lookup: CDR1 SGHRS, CDR2 YFSETQ. CDR3 in DNA: TGCGCCAGCAGCGTAGACAGCTATGGCTACACCTTC. Amino acids: CASSVDSYGYTF.

This clonotype was recorded many times. The genes are TRBV29-1 and TRBJ1-2; weak D call: TRBD1 (6 bases). This CDR3 region has 11 residues. Trimming cost V 8 bases and J 8 bases, with 15 bases left between them. Germline CDR1 reads SQVTM; CDR2 reads ANQGSEA. CDR3 region: CSFQRDKGYTF. The DNA of the CDR3 is TGCAGCTTCCAGAGGGACAAGGGCTACACCTTC.

This clonotype was found many times. The genes are TRBV24-1 and TRBJ2-1, with TRBD2 identical over 8 bases. This CDR3 contains 16 residues. V trimming: 9 bases; J trimming: 6 bases; junction bases outside the gene matches: 15. CDR1 KGHDR and CDR2 SFDVKD come from the germline V gene. The CDR3: CATATAGSGKINEQFF. In nucleotides, the CDR3 is TGTGCCACCGCAACCGCGGGTAGCGGGAAAATCAATGAGCAGTTCTTC.

This sequence joins TRBV10-3 and TRBJ2-7, with unresolved D. CDR1 ENHRY and CDR2 SYGVKD come from the germline V gene. V was shortened by 8 bases and J by 2 bases, with 10 bases between the two germline ends. The CDR3 contains 12 residues. The CDR3 bases are TGTGCCATCGGTAGGGAAACCTACGAGCAGTACTTC. Translating it yields CAIGRETYEQYF.

This clonotype was picked up many times. The gene calls are TRBV27 and TRBJ2-7; 12 positions match TRBD2. V lost 2 bases to trimming and J lost 4 bases; unmatched junction nucleotides: 9. Per the germline V gene, CDR1 is MNHEY and CDR2 is SMNVEV (reference sequence). CDR3 length equals 17 residues. The CDR3 DNA is TGTGCCAGCAGTTTACTTCAGACTAGCGGGAGAGGATACGAGCAGTACTTC. This sequence encodes CASSLLQTSGRGYEQYF.

This clonotype was observed at least ten times. This chain links TRBV29-1 with TRBJ2-5; D is perhaps TRBD1 or TRBD2 (6 bases each). The V and J ends lost 3 bases and 1 base respectively, with 9 bases between them. CDR1 is SQVTM, CDR2 ANQGSEA, per germline. CDR3 size: 13 residues. The chain's CDR3 is CSVDGGGQETQYF. CDR3 sequence (DNA): TGCAGCGTTGACGGGGGCGGCCAAGAGACCCAGTACTTC.

This clonotype showed up many times. The V and J genes are TRBV19 and TRBJ2-1; 10 nucleotides match TRBD1. V was pared by 0 bases and J by 10 bases, with 12 bases of the junction left unmatched. CDR1 is LNHDA and CDR2 is SQIVND in the germline V gene (reference sequence). The CDR3 spans 17 residues. The CDR3 DNA is TGTGCCAGTAGTATAGATCTTGGGGACAGGGGTCTCGGGGAGCAGTTCTTC. It translates to CASSIDLGDRGLGEQFF.

The chain joins TRBV3-1 to TRBJ2-1; 11 bases align to TRBD2. Looked up from germline, CDR1 is LGHDT and CDR2 is YNNKEL (reference sequence). J gave up 5 bases and V 4 bases, and 7 bases lay outside the gene matches. This CDR3 contains 16 residues. The CDR3 loop is CASSPGLAGGHNEQFF. DNA of the CDR3: TGTGCCAGCAGCCCCGGACTAGCGGGCGGACACAATGAGCAGTTCTTC.